This TCR beta chain was captured by sequencing in a study of immune heterogeneity within non-small cell lung tumors. Each sample used roughly 0.65 ug of genomic DNA from bulk tumor tissue. Far-apart biopsies, several per primary tumor, were taken during surgery. The study enrolled patients with untreated, newly diagnosed non-small cell lung cancer who underwent curative surgery. Study observations and caveats: Both recurring identical dominant CDR3 beta clonotypes and site-unique high-frequency clones were observed across tumor sites within a patient.

As concerns this clonotype: The antigen remains unidentified. This may arise from a read error, as a much more abundant clone is one base away.

Multiplex PCR was performed with 32 V and 13 J primers, and it amplified TCR beta CDR3. TCRdb ran MiXCR on the multiplex PCR reads and lists one entry per CDR3 protein. The sample comprises about 1,900 distinct CDR3 sequences, roughly 27% of which are singletons, and roughly 13% rests with the top ten. The sample taken for sequencing was lung tumor tissue. The receptor's source is a woman between 50 and 59 years old with non-small cell lung cancer.

The CDR3 spells CASSSRRLTASYGYTF. DNA for the CDR3: TGTGCCAGCAGTTCCCGAAGACTTACTGCCAGCTATGGCTACACCTTC. The chain links TRBV6-2 or TRBV6-3 to TRBJ1-2; D is undetermined. V lost 4 bases, J lost 4 bases, and 19 bases lay in between. There are 16 residues in the CDR3. Germline loops: CDR1 MNHEY, CDR2 SVGEGT.